Below, one T cell receptor (beta chain) is given with its context. This clonotype has a count of ten or more. No cognate antigen has been identified for it. No much larger clonotype is one base removed from it; base qualities were not supplied. Stable Graves' hyperthyroidism was defined as no progression to ophthalmopathy during 18 months of follow-up. Hyperthyroidism patients were aged 18 to 65 years and newly diagnosed, with disease duration of less than 2 months. Patients with uncontrolled infections, other autoimmune diseases, pregnancy or lactation were excluded. Diagnoses were established on the basis of clinical symptoms, serum thyroxine and TRAb, thyroid ultrasound, and orbital computed tomography. Ficoll-Paque density gradient centrifugation was used to isolate PBMCs from approximately 10 ml of fresh peripheral blood. Total RNA was extracted using Trizol reagent, and RNA quality was assessed on an Agilent 2100 Bioanalyzer.

TCR beta CDR3 regions were amplified from RNA transcripts. A first-round RT-PCR of the TCR CDR3 used the HTBI primer set with the Qiagen OneStep RT-PCR kit. Libraries were constructed in a second round of multiplex PCR, after which size selection and purification were performed. Paired-end sequencing of the libraries was performed with 100 bp reads on an Illumina HiSeq2000. The study's processing was this. Raw data were processed with SOAPnuke, discarding reads with adapters, uncalled bases, mean Phred below 15, or no exact constant-primer or identifier match. COPE v1.2.5 was used to merge high-quality paired reads, and clonotypes were defined as unique nucleotide sequences. MiTCR v1.1 was used to align clonotypes to the IMGT TRBV, TRBD and TRBJ reference segments. The analysis was restricted to V-J combinations with a frequency above 0.0001, which together covered about 99% of the repertoires. The TCS score was defined as the ratio of F50 (clonal expansion) to E x V (chaos), calculated using BLOSUM62-based TCRdist between CDR3 peptides within each V-J. Welch's t-statistics and random forest reduced fewer than 550 V-J features to roughly 13, which were used in a naive Bayes classifier (R e1071). TCRdb passed the public sequencing reads through fastp at Q25 and MiXCR, retaining productive beta sequences. Identical CDR3 protein sequences are pooled into one entry, listed with their most common genes and DNA. These V and J calls originate from TCRdb's pipeline instead of the authors' own analysis. In this sample the table shows hundreds of thousands of distinct CDR3 sequences, 13% to 15% of which occur a single time. The top ten clonotypes cover roughly 10% of the sample.

The CDR1 and CDR2 encoded by the germline V gene are MDHEN and SYDVKM. The CDR3 starts with the cysteine, ends with the phenylalanine, and has 15 residues. The CDR3 DNA has 45 bases and is translated from base 1. Trimming takes 4 bases off V and 1 base off J; junction bases not matched to a gene: 5. The sample originates from a study of T cells in Graves' hyperthyroidism and ophthalmopathy (dated by TCRdb to the late 2010s). With regard to the full study: Peripheral blood samples were taken at initial diagnosis, before any treatment was given. To identify distinguishing TCR V-J signatures, a discovery cohort of some 99 patients was used, comprising 43 with Graves' ophthalmopathy and approximately 58 with stable Graves' hyperthyroidism. An independent validation cohort of some 18 hyperthyroidism patients and some 15 patients who later progressed to ophthalmopathy tested prospective prediction of ophthalmopathy. For training and testing, the 100 or so patients in the discovery cohort were randomly divided in a 7:3 ratio. In several Graves' hyperthyroidism patients, the study also compared T-cell repertoires from thyroid tissue with T-cell repertoires from blood. After blood sampling, hyperthyroidism patients were treated with methimazole at a starting dose of 30 mg daily, and ophthalmopathy patients were treated with high-dose intravenous methylprednisolone. According to the paper, TCR Vbeta CDR3 sequencing was carried out on approximately 140 peripheral blood samples, which came from under 50 ophthalmopathy, fewer than 80 hyperthyroidism and about 17 progressor patients. General study outcomes and caveats: Most expanded thyroid clonotypes (frequency above 0.001) were also found in blood, which suggests that blood repertoires may mirror thyroid immune responses. Sample size was not statistically predetermined, and blinding of investigators to group allocation was not performed. In validation, the model predicted progression to ophthalmopathy with roughly 70% sensitivity and about 72% specificity, a median of 6.5 months before onset. In cross-validation, a model built on a 13 V-J signature told ophthalmopathy apart from stable hyperthyroidism with under 90% sensitivity and 81% to 82% specificity, and in testing the same model reached 80%/75%.

The sequence is built from TRBV28 and TRBJ2-7; 9 central bases correspond to TRBD1. The clonotype was recovered from a woman between 18 and 30 years old with Graves' hyperthyroidism. Sequenced input: blood. The CDR3 corresponds to CASSSPGQGSYEQYF. The sequenced DNA: TGTGCCAGCAGTTCACCGGGACAGGGATCCTACGAGCAGTACTTC.